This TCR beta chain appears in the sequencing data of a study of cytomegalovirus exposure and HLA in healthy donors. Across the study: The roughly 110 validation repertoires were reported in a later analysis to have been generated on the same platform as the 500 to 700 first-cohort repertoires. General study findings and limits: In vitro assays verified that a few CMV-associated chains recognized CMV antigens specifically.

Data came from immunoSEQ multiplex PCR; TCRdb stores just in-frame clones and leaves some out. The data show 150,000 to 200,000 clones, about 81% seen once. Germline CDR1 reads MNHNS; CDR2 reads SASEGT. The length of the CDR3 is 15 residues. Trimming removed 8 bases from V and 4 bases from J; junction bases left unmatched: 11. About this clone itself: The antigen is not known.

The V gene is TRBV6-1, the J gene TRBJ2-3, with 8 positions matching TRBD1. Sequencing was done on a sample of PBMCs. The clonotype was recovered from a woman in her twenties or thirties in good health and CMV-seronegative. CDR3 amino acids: CASGTGGGESDTQYF. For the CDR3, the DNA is TGTGCCAGCGGAACAGGGGGAGGAGAGTCAGATACGCAGTATTTT.